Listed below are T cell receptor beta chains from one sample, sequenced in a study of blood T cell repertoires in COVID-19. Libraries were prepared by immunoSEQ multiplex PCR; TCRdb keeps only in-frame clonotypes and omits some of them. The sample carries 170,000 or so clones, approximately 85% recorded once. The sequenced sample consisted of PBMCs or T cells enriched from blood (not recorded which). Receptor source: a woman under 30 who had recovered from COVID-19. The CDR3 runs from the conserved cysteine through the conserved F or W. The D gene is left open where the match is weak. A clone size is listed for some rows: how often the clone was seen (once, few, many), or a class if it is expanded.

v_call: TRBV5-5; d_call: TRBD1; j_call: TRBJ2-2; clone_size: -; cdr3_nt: TGTGCCAGCAGCCAACAGGGGGCGCTGGGCACCGGGGAGCTGTTTTTT; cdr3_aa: CASSQQGALGTGELFF
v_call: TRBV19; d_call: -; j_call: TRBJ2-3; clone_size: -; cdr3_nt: TGTGCCAGTAAGCAGGGTGGCACAGATACGCAGTATTTT; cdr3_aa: CASKQGGTDTQYF
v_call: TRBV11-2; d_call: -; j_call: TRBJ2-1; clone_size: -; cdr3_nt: TGTGCCAGCAGCACGGGACTGAGCTCCTACAATGAGCAGTTCTTC; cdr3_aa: CASSTGLSSYNEQFF
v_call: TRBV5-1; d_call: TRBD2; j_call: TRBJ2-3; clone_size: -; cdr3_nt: TGCGCCAGCAGCTGGATACTAGCGGGAGGGACAGATACGCAGTATTTT; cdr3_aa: CASSWILAGGTDTQYF
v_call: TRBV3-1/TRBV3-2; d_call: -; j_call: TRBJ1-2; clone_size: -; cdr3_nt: TGTGCCAGCAGCCAAGGACAGTACTATGGCTACACCTTC; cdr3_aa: CASSQGQYYGYTF
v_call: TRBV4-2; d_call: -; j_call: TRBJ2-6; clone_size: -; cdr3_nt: TGTGCCAGCAGCCAAGAGTCCATCTCTGGGGCCAACGTCCTGACTTTC; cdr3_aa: CASSQESISGANVLTF
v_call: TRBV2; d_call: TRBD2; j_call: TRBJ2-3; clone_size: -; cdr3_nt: TGTGCCAGGCCGACTAGCGGGGGGGATACGCAGTATTTT; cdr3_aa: CARPTSGGDTQYF
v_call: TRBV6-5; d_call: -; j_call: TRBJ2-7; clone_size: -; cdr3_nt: TGTGCCAGCAGGGCCGGGAGCCTCCTTTGGGAGCAGTACTTC; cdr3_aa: CASRAGSLLWEQYF
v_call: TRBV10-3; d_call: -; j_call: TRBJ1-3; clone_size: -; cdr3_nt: TGTGCCATCACAGAAGGGGCTGGAAACACCATATATTTT; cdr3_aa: CAITEGAGNTIYF
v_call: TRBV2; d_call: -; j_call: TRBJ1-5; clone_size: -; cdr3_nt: TGTGCCAGCAGTGATGATGGCAGCAATCAGCCCCAGCATTTT; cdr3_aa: CASSDDGSNQPQHF
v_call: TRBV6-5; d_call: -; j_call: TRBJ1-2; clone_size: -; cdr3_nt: TGTGCCACCTCAACCCTCAGGGGAAAGGGCTACACCTTC; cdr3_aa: CATSTLRGKGYTF
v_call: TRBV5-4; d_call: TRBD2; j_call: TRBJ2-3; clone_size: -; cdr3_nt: TGTGCCAGCAGCTTGGTTGCGGGAGGCCCAGATACGCAGTATTTT; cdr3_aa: CASSLVAGGPDTQYF
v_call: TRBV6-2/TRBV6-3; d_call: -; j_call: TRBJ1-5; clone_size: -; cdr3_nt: TGTGCCAGCAGCGCAGGGAACTCCAATCAGCCCCAGCATTTT; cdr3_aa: CASSAGNSNQPQHF
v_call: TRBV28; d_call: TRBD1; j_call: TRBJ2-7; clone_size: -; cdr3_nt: TGTGCCAGCCTTTCCCCGGGACAGGGGACCTACGAGCAGTACTTC; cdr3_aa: CASLSPGQGTYEQYF
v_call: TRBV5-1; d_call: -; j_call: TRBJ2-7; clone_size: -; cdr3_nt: TGCGCCAGCAGCTTGTACGGGGGTCCCTGGTACGAGCAGTACTTC; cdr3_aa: CASSLYGGPWYEQYF
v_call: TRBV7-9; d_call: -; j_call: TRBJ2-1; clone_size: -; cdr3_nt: -; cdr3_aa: CASSFGPGVSYNEQFF
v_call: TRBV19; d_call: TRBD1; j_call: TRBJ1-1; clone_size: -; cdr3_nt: TGTGCCAGTAGTCAAGGACAGGTCGTATTGAACACTGAAGCTTTCTTT; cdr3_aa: CASSQGQVVLNTEAFF
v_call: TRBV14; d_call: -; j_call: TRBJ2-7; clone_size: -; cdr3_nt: TGTGCCAGCAGCCCAGAAGGACTCTACTACGAGCAGTACTTC; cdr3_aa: CASSPEGLYYEQYF
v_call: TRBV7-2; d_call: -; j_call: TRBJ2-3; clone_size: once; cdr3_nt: TGTGCCAGCAGCTTAGCCGGACTTCCATCGACAGATACGCAGTATTTT; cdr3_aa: CASSLAGLPSTDTQYF
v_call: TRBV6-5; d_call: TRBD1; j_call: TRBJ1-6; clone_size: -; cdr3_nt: TGTGCCAGCAGTCGACAGGGGACCACTTCACCCCTCCACTTT; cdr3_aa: CASSRQGTTSPLHF
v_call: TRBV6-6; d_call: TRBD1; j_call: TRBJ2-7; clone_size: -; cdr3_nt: TGTGCCAGCACCCCAGGACAGGGAAACTACGAGCAGTACTTC; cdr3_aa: CASTPGQGNYEQYF
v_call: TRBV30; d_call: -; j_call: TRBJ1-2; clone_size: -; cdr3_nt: TGTGCCTGGAAAGGGACTCCGGGCGGCTATGGCTACACCTTC; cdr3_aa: CAWKGTPGGYGYTF
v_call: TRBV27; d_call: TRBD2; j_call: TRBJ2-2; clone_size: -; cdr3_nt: TGTGCCAGCAGTGGAGCGGGGGGGGCGAACACCGGGGAGCTGTTTTTT; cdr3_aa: CASSGAGGANTGELFF
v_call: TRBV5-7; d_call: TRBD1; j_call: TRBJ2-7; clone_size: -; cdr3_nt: TGTGCCAGCAGCTGTGGACAGGGCCGCGAGCAGTACTTC; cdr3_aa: CASSCGQGREQYF
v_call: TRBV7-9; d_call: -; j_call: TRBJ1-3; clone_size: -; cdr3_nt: TGTGCCAGCAGCTCCGGCCGGGACACCATATATTTT; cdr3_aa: CASSSGRDTIYF
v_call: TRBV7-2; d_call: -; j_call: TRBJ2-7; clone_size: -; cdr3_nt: TGTGCCAGCAGCTTAGAATGGGACTTAACCGAGCAGTACTTC; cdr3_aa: CASSLEWDLTEQYF
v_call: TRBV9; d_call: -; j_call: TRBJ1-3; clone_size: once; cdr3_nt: TGTGCCAGCAGCGTAGGTGGACTTAAAAACACCATATATTTT; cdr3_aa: CASSVGGLKNTIYF
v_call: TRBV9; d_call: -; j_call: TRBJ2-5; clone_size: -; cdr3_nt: TGTGCCAGCGCCTTAGGGGTGGGACAAGAGACCCAGTACTTC; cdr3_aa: CASALGVGQETQYF
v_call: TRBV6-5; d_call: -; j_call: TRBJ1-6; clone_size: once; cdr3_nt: TGTGCCAGCAATGGGAGAGGCTCACCCCTCCACTTT; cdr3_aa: CASNGRGSPLHF
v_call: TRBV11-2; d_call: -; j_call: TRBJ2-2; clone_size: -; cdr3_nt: TGTGCCAGCAGCTTATTTTCGTCGGGGGTGAACACCGGGGAGCTGTTTTTT; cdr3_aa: CASSLFSSGVNTGELFF
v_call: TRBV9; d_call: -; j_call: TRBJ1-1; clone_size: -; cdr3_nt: TGTGCCAGCAGCGTAGTTGACAAATGGAACACTGAAGCTTTCTTT; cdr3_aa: CASSVVDKWNTEAFF
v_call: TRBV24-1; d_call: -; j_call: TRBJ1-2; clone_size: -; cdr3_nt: TGTGCCACCAGTGCAGGGGCCTATGGCTACACCTTC; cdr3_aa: CATSAGAYGYTF
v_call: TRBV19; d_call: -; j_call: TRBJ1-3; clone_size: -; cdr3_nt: TGTGCCAGTGGGGACAACAGCTCTGGAAACACCATATATTTT; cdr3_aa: CASGDNSSGNTIYF
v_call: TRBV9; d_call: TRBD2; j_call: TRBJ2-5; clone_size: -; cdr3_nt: TGTGCCAGCAGCGGCGCTAGCGGACCACAAGAGACCCAGTACTTC; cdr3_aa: CASSGASGPQETQYF
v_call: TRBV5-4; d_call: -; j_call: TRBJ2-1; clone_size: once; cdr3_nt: TGTGCCAGCAGCTCAAGCGGTTCCTACAATGAGCAGTTCTTC; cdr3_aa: CASSSSGSYNEQFF
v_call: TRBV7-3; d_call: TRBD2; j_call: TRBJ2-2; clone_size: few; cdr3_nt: TGTGCCAGCAGCTTAAGGGGGACTAGCGGGAATCCCGGGGAGCTGTTTTTT; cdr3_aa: CASSLRGTSGNPGELFF
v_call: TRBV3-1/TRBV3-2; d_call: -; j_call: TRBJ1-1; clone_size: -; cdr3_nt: TGTGCCAGCAGCCAAGGCAGGGGTAACACTGAAGCTTTCTTT; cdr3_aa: CASSQGRGNTEAFF
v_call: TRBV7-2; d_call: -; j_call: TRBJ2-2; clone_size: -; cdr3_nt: TGTGCCAGCAGCTATCGGGGGGCCACCGGGGAGCTGTTTTTT; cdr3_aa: CASSYRGATGELFF
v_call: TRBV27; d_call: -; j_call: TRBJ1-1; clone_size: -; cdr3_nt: TGTGCCAGCACAAGGGGGGGGAACACTGAAGCTTTCTTT; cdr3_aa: CASTRGGNTEAFF
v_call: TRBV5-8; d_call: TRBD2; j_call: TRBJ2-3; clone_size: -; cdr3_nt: TGTGCCAGCAGCTTGGGGCTAGCGGGAGGAACAGATACGCAGTATTTT; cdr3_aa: CASSLGLAGGTDTQYF
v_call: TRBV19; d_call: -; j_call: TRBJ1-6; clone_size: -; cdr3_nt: TGTGCCACGCGAGACAGGAGCTCCTATAATTCACCCCTCCACTTT; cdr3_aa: CATRDRSSYNSPLHF
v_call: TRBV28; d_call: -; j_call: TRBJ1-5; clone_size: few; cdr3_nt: TGTGCCAGCAGTTTACCTACAGGGTGGGGGGGGCAGCCCCAGCATTTT; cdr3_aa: CASSLPTGWGGQPQHF
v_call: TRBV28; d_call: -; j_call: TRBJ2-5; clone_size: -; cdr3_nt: TGTGCCAGCAGTTTAATGGGCAGCAACCAAGAGACCCAGTACTTC; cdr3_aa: CASSLMGSNQETQYF
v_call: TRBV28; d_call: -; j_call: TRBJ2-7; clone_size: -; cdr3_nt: TGTGCCAGCAGTCCGGCCGGAGGACTATACGAGCAGTACTTC; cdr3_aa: CASSPAGGLYEQYF
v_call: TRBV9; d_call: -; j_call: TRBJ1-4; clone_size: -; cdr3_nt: TGTGCCAGCAGCGCGGGAGGGGCAGAAACTGAAAAACTGTTTTTT; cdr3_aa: CASSAGGAETEKLFF
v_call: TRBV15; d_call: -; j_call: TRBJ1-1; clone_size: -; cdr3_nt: TGTGCCACCAGCAGGAGTCTTTTGAACACTGAAGCTTTCTTT; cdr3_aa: CATSRSLLNTEAFF
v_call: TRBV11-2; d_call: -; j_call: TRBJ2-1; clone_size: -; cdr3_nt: TGTGCCAGCAGCTTAGAAGCTTACAATGAGCAGTTCTTC; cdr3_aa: CASSLEAYNEQFF
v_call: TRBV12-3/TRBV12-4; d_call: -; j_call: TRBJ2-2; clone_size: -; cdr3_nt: TGTGCCACAACCCTAGGGAACACCGGGGAGCTGTTTTTT; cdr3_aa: CATTLGNTGELFF
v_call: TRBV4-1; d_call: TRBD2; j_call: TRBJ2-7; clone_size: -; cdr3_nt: TGCGCCAGCAGCCAAAGGGTAGCGGGAGGCGCCCGTCACGAGCAGTACTTC; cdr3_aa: CASSQRVAGGARHEQYF
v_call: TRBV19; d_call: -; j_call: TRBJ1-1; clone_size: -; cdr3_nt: TGTGCCAGTAGCATTACATCGAACACTGAAGCTTTCTTT; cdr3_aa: CASSITSNTEAFF
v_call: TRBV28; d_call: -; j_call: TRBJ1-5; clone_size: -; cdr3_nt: TGTGCCAGCAGTTCCGACACTCTTAGCAATCAGCCCCAGCATTTT; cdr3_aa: CASSSDTLSNQPQHF
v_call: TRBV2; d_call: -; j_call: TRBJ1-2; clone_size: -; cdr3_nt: TGTGCCAGCAGTGAAGCGGGAGGGGCCGGACTCTATGGCTACACCTTC; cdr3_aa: CASSEAGGAGLYGYTF